Each of the 11 T cell receptor beta chains below was sequenced from the same sample in a study of PD-1 blockade in classical Hodgkin lymphoma. Sequencing was performed with immunoSEQ multiplex PCR; in TCRdb, only in-frame clones are kept and a portion is missing. The repertoire includes around 45,000 clones, roughly 73% of them detected once, and 37% sits in the top ten. Time point in this sample: cycle 4 day 1 (C4D1), after 6 weeks of nivolumab. Following autologous stem cell transplantation, relapse occurred in every patient, and exposure to brentuximab vedotin varied. The sample was peripheral blood mononuclear cells (PBMCs), taken before the fourth cycle of nivolumab. Every receptor here comes from a human donor with classical Hodgkin lymphoma.

This clone was found a few times. The CDR3 nucleotides are TGTGCCAGCAGTTTTGAGGGGTACAGCAATCAGCCCCAGCATTTT. Translation: CASSFEGYSNQPQHF. The chain has TRBV27 and TRBJ1-5; D is perhaps TRBD1 (5 bases). The CDR3 has 15 amino acids. Trimming cost V 3 bases and J 1 base, with 10 bases left between them. The germline V gene has CDR1 MNHEY and CDR2 SMNVEV (reference sequence).

The genes are TRBV19 and TRBJ1-3; no definite D call. Germline CDR1 and CDR2: LNHDA and SQIVND (reference sequence). V was cut by 3 bases and J by 1 base, with 13 bases left in between. CDR3 length: 16 residues. For the CDR3, the DNA is TGTGCCAGTAGTATTCTTATCCCCTTATCTGGAAACACCATATATTTT. Its translation: CASSILIPLSGNTIYF.

J is TRBJ1-1 and V is TRBV5-1; 7 bases match TRBD1. This CDR3 has 14 residues. Trimming removed 4 bases from V and 3 bases from J; junction bases left unmatched: 6. CDR1 is SGHRS, CDR2 YFSETQ, per germline. CDR3 protein: CASSPGQSYTEAFF. In DNA form, the CDR3 reads TGCGCCAGCAGCCCGGGACAGTCTTACACTGAAGCTTTCTTT.

V is TRBV7-2 and J is TRBJ1-1, with 7 bases matching TRBD1. With V trimmed by 1 base and J by 6 bases, 8 bases remained unmatched. The CDR3 spans 15 residues. The germline V gene encodes CDR1 SGHTA and CDR2 FQGNSA. DNA for the CDR3: TGTGCCAGCAGCTTAGTGGGACAGTCTTTCGCTGAAGCTTTCTTT. As protein: CASSLVGQSFAEAFF. Using reference TRBV7-2 and TRBJ1-1 for the parts outside the CDR3, the full variable domain is GAGVSQSPSNKVTEKGKDVELRCDPISGHTALYWYRQSLGQGLEFLIYFQGNSAPDKSGLPSDRFSAERTGGSVSTLTIQRTQQEDSAVYLCASSLVGQSFAEAFFGQGTRLTVV.

V gene TRBV6-5 combines with J gene TRBJ2-2, with TRBD1 matching over 8 bases. Germline V gene sequence: CDR1 MNHEY, CDR2 SVGAGI. The CDR3 covers 14 residues. J lost 3 bases, V lost 10 bases, and 7 bases had no gene match. CDR3 loop: CAIKTGGYTGELFF. In nucleotides, the CDR3 is TGTGCCATAAAAACAGGGGGGTACACCGGGGAGCTGTTTTTT.

This clone was observed a single time. The chain couples TRBV11-2 to TRBJ1-1; the match to TRBD1 covers 9 bases. In germline, CDR1 is SGHAT, CDR2 FQNNGV. The V segment lost 1 base and the J segment 5 bases; nucleotides outside the gene matches: 11. This CDR3 spans 17 amino acids. In DNA, the CDR3 is TGTGCCAGCAGCTTAGTAGTAGGGACAGGGATGTCGACTGAAGCTTTCTTT. Translation: CASSLVVGTGMSTEAFF.

The chain is built from TRBV7-3 and TRBJ2-1; D gene unclear. The ends were cut back, 4 bases at V and 2 bases at J, with 9 bases in the middle. Germline CDR1 SGHTA, CDR2 FQGTGA. CDR3 length equals 14 residues. The CDR3 loop is CASSSAGPYNEQFF. The CDR3 DNA is TGTGCCAGCAGCTCCGCCGGCCCCTACAATGAGCAGTTCTTC.

The rearrangement links TRBV7-6 to TRBJ2-7; perhaps TRBD2 as D (7 bases). This CDR3 region has 14 residues. The V end was cut by 1 base, the J end by 6 bases, with 13 bases between. The germline CDR1 and CDR2 sequences are SGHVS and FNYEAQ. The CDR3 protein is CASSLVGGRGEQYF. Written as DNA, the CDR3 is TGTGCCAGCAGCTTAGTCGGGGGGCGCGGCGAGCAGTACTTC. Using reference TRBV7-6 and TRBJ2-7 for the parts outside the CDR3, the full variable domain is GAGVSQSPRYKVTKRGQDVALRCDPISGHVSLYWYRQALGQGPEFLTYFNYEAQQDKSGLPNDRFSAERPEGSISTLTIQRTEQRDSAMYRCASSLVGGRGEQYFGPGTRLTVT.

This clone is medium-sized (0.01 to 0.1%) within its sample. The V and J genes are TRBV25-1 and TRBJ1-1, with D tentatively TRBD1 (5 bases). CDR3 size: 14 residues. Trimming left V 3 bases short and J 3 bases short, with 11 bases between. The germline V gene has CDR1 MGHDK and CDR2 SYGVNS. This CDR3 reads CASSDGGTDTEAFF. The DNA of the CDR3 is TGTGCCAGCAGTGATGGGGGTACGGACACTGAAGCTTTCTTT.

The chain links TRBV7-2 to TRBJ1-2; no reliable D call. V was shortened by 7 bases and J by 5 bases, with 14 bases between the two germline ends. The CDR3 consists of 13 residues. The germline V gene has CDR1 SGHTA and CDR2 FQGNSA. In nucleotides, the CDR3 is TGTGCCAGCACCCCGGCAGGCCCGTATGGCTACACCTTC. Translation gives CASTPAGPYGYTF. Using reference TRBV7-2 and TRBJ1-2 for the parts outside the CDR3, the full variable domain is GAGVSQSPSNKVTEKGKDVELRCDPISGHTALYWYRQSLGQGLEFLIYFQGNSAPDKSGLPSDRFSAERTGGSVSTLTIQRTQQEDSAVYLCASTPAGPYGYTFGSGTRLTVV.

The V gene is TRBV15, the J gene TRBJ1-5, with a tentative D call TRBD1 (6 bases). CDR3 size: 16 residues. Trimming cost V 3 bases and J 2 bases, with 14 bases left between them. Germline CDR1 LNHNV, CDR2 YYDKDF (reference sequence). The CDR3 reads CATSSAGGGGNQPQHF. DNA for the CDR3: TGTGCCACCAGCAGTGCCGGGGGGGGCGGCAATCAGCCCCAGCATTTT.